Listed below are T cell receptor beta chains from one sample, sequenced in a study of cytomegalovirus exposure and HLA in healthy donors. Only in-frame clones appear in the TCRdb table, and some are missing; sequencing was by immunoSEQ multiplex PCR. This sample has 100,000 to 150,000 clones; about 80% occur once, and the top ten carry roughly 1.2%. Sequenced: PBMCs. These receptors all come from a girl aged 2-10 years in good health and CMV-seronegative. The CDR3 runs from the conserved cysteine through the conserved F or W. A D gene is named only where the DNA matches it firmly. Size values are once, few and many counts, or a class for expanded clones, and some rows have none.

v_gene	j_gene	d_gene	abundance	CDR3aa	CDR3nt
TRBV4-2	TRBJ1-4	TRBD1	-	CASSQDGQGKKLFF	TGTGCCAGCAGCCAAGACGGACAGGGAAAAAAACTGTTTTTT
TRBV2	TRBJ2-4	TRBD2	-	CASIAGGSKNIQYF	TGTGCCAGCATAGCGGGAGGATCCAAAAACATTCAGTACTTC
TRBV4-1	TRBJ2-1	-	-	CASSQDSDSGPYNEQFF	TGCGCCAGCAGCCAAGATTCGGATAGCGGTCCCTACAATGAGCAGTTCTTC
TRBV4-2	TRBJ2-7	TRBD1	-	CASSRQGYVTGESYEQYF	TGTGCCAGCAGCCGCCAAGGGTACGTGACAGGGGAAAGCTACGAGCAGTACTTC
TRBV5-8	TRBJ1-1	-	few	CASSHRVPAFF	TGTGCCAGCAGCCACAGGGTACCGGCTTTCTTT
TRBV6-4	TRBJ2-7	-	-	CASSDSPEQEGLYEQYF	TGTGCCAGCAGTGACTCGCCGGAACAGGAGGGACTCTACGAGCAGTACTTC
TRBV2	TRBJ2-7	TRBD1	-	CASSEGTGNYFEQYF	TGTGCCAGCAGTGAAGGGACAGGCAATTATTTCGAGCAGTACTTC
TRBV4-3	TRBJ1-2	TRBD1	-	CASSQDSGQGTNYGYTF	TGCGCCAGCAGCCAAGACTCAGGACAGGGAACTAACTATGGCTACACCTTC
TRBV5-8	TRBJ2-5	TRBD2	-	CASSVWTSGEQETQYF	TGTGCCAGCAGCGTGTGGACTAGCGGGGAACAAGAGACCCAGTACTTC
TRBV28	TRBJ1-6	TRBD1	-	CASRTTPGQANSPLHF	TGTGCCAGCAGAACCACTCCGGGACAGGCTAATTCACCCCTCCACTTT
TRBV4-3	TRBJ1-2	-	few	CASSQGVAVDGYTF	TGCGCCAGCAGCCAAGGGGTTGCGGTCGATGGCTACACCTTC
TRBV7-9	TRBJ2-1	TRBD2	-	CASSLGTSGEVGDNEQFF	TGTGCCAGCAGCTTGGGGACTAGCGGGGAGGTCGGCGACAATGAGCAGTTCTTC
TRBV18	TRBJ2-5	-	-	CASSPPGRQETQYF	TGTGCCAGCTCACCACCGGGCCGTCAAGAGACCCAGTACTTC
TRBV27	TRBJ2-7	TRBD1	-	CASSLYGDSSYEQYF	TGTGCCAGCAGTTTATATGGGGACAGCTCCTACGAGCAGTACTTC
TRBV7-9	TRBJ1-1	TRBD1	few	CASSSPGQENTEAFF	TGTGCCAGCAGCTCTCCAGGACAGGAGAACACTGAAGCTTTCTTT
TRBV15	TRBJ1-2	-	-	CATGPGYEYGYTF	TGTGCCACAGGCCCGGGTTACGAATATGGCTACACCTTC